This T cell receptor beta chain emerged from a study of regulatory T cells in long-lasting Graves disease. This clonotype was counted ten times or more. Time point indicated: persistent/refractory GD, antithyroid drugs over 5 years with positive TRAb. Following extraction of RNA from PBMCs, that RNA was used to make the TCR library. Investigators prepared the TCR beta libraries by applying iRepertoire HTBI primers and Arm-PCR of CDR3 regions. In TCRdb, the multiplex PCR reads were re-called with MiXCR into one record per CDR3 protein. The sample has roughly 450,000 distinct CDR3 sequences, about 22% seen once. V dropped 3 bases and J dropped 8 bases, with 21 bases sitting between them. The CDR3 is 17 amino acids. Per the germline V gene, CDR1 is KGHDR and CDR2 is SFDVKD.

The rearrangement links TRBV24-1 to TRBJ2-2, with D unclear. The specimen was peripheral blood mononuclear cells (PBMCs), collected when the disease was refractory, from a patient treated with antithyroid drugs. The source of this sequence is a female donor with Graves disease. CDR3 sequence: CATSDQAGPIIWGELFF. The CDR3 DNA reads TGTGCCACCAGTGATCAAGCCGGGCCCATCATTTGGGGGGAGCTGTTTTTT.